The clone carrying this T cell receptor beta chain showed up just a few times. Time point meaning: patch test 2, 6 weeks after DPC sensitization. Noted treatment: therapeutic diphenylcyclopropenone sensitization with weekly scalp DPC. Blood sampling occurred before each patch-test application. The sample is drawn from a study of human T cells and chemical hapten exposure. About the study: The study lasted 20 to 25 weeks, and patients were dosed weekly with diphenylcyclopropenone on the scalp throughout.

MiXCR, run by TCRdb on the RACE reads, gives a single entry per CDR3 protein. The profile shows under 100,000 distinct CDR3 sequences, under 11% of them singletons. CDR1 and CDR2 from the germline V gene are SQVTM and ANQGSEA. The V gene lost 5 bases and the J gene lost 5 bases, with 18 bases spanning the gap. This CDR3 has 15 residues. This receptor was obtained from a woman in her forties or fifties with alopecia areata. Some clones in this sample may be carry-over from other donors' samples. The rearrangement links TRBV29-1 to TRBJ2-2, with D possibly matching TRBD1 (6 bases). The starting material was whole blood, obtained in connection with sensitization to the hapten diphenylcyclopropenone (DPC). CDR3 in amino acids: CSVITQGRNTGELFF. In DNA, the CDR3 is TGCAGCGTTATAACACAGGGCCGTAATACCGGGGAGCTGTTTTTT.